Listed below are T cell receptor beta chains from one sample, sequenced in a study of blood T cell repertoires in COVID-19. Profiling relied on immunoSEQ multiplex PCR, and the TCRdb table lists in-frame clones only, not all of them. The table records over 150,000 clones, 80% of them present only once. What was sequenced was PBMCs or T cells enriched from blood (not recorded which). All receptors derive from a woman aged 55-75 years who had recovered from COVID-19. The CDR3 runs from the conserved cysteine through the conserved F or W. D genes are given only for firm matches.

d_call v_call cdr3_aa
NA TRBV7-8 CASSFSPTGKSGGYTF
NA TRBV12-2 CASRLDLQGRDGYTF
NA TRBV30 CAWSAGGTEYSPLHF
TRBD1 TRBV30 CAWTGGNEQFF
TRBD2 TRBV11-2 CASSPPEGLAGQETQYF
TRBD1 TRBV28 CASSPAGTGGEYEQYF
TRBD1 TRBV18 CASQGATNTEAFF
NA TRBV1 CTSSHNLPPEPGAKNIQYF
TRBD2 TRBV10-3 CAISEPQVAGGAPRGLWETQYF
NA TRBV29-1 CSVVKAGTINYGYTF
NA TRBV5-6 CASSFAGGYTF
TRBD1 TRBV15 CATSSADRAVEQYF
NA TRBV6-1 CASSENSRYEQYF
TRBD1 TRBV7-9 CASRIDRGREQYF
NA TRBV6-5 CASWSPGSYEQYF
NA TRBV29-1 CSVRQYQNTEAFF
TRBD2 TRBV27 CASSLSESRGSGALFF
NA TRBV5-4 CASSPAGGGHQETQYF
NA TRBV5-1 CASSLAGAGNTIYF
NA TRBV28 CASSLILRRNTEAFF
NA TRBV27 CASSLWGGDNSPLHF
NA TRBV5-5 CASRHRADSTEAFF
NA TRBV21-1 CASSKVERGRRGEQYF
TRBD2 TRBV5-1 CASSSGLGGAGTADTQYF
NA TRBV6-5 CASTLPQVSTEAFF
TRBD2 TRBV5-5 CASSLGVTSGVQETQYF
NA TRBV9 CASSVPIPVEGYTF
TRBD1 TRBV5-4 CASSPGQETPINYGYTF
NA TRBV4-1 CASSQAGLAQYF
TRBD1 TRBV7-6 CASSLQGYGYTF
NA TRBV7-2 CASSGRLKDGNTIYF
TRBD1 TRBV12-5 CASGLTGGNQPQHF
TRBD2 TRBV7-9 CASSQPGTRSYEQYF
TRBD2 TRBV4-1 CASSPRLARQIYNEQFF
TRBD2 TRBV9 CASSVDTSGGETQYF
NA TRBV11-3 CASSPTAGNTIYF